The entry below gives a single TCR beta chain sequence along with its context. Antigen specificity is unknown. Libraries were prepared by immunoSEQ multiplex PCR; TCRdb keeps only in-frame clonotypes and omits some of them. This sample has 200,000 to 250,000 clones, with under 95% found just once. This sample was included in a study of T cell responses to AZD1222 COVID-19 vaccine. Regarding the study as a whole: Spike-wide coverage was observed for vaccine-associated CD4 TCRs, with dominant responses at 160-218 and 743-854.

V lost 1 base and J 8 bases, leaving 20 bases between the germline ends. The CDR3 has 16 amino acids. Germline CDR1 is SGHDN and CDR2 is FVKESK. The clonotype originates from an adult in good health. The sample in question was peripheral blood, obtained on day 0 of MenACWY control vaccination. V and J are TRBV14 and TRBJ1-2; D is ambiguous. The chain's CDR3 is CASSQGVPITLRGYTF. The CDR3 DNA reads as TGTGCCAGCAGCCAAGGAGTTCCGATAACGCTTCGGGGCTACACCTTC.